Each of the 32 T cell receptor beta chains below was sequenced from the same sample in a study of T cell responses to AZD1222 COVID-19 vaccine. Assay used: immunoSEQ multiplex PCR; TCRdb lists only in-frame clones, some missing. Here the sample spans 130,000 to 150,000 clones, more than 75% being singletons. The sequencing here drew on peripheral blood, taken on day 0 of AZD1222 vaccination. These receptors were obtained from an adult in good health.

The genes are TRBV7-2 and TRBJ2-2; unclear D gene. V was pared by 3 bases and J by 0 bases, with 2 bases between. Germline V gives CDR1 SGHTA, CDR2 FQGNSA. CDR3 length: 13 residues. In nucleotides, the CDR3 is TGTGCCAGCAGCTTTTCGAACACCGGGGAGCTGTTTTTT. Amino acid sequence: CASSFSNTGELFF. The variable domain in full, completed from reference TRBV7-2 and TRBJ2-2, reads GAGVSQSPSNKVTEKGKDVELRCDPISGHTALYWYRQSLGQGLEFLIYFQGNSAPDKSGLPSDRFSAERTGGSVSTLTIQRTQQEDSAVYLCASSFSNTGELFFGEGSRLTVL.

This chain uses TRBV27 with TRBJ1-1, with 12 bases fitting TRBD1. The J segment lost 10 bases and the V segment lost 5 bases, leaving 5 bases of the junction unmatched. Germline V lookup: CDR1 MNHEY, CDR2 SMNVEV (reference sequence). CDR3 length equals 13 residues. CDR3 nucleotide sequence: TGTGCCAGCAGTACCGGGACAGGGGGCTTAGCTTTCTTT. Amino acids: CASSTGTGGLAFF.

The chain couples TRBV25-1 to TRBJ2-5, with D perhaps assigned TRBD1 or TRBD2 (6 bases each). CDR1 MGHDK and CDR2 SYGVNS come from the germline V gene. The ends were cut back, 6 bases at V and 2 bases at J, with 13 bases in the middle. The CDR3 is 14 amino acids. The CDR3 protein is CASRGGGGQETQYF. CDR3 nucleotide sequence: TGTGCCAGCAGGGGGGGCGGAGGGCAAGAGACCCAGTACTTC.

This chain links TRBV15 with TRBJ1-2, with D possibly TRBD1 on 5 matching bases. Trimming stripped 2 bases from V and 7 bases from J, with 11 bases between. There are 13 residues in the CDR3. The germline gives CDR1 LNHNV, CDR2 YYDKDF (reference sequence). DNA for the CDR3: TGTGCCACCAGCAGAACAGGTAGTATTGGCTACACCTTC. This codes for CATSRTGSIGYTF. Filled out from reference TRBV15 and TRBJ1-2, the complete variable domain reads DAMVIQNPRYQVTQFGKPVTLSCSQTLNHNVMYWYQQKSSQAPKLLFHYYDKDFNNEADTPDNFQSRRPNTSFCFLDIRSPGLGDTAMYLCATSRTGSIGYTFGSGTRLTVV.

The genes are TRBV5-1 and TRBJ1-6; D is unresolved. Germline CDR1 is SGHRS and CDR2 is YFSETQ. This CDR3 has 13 amino acids. V lost 0 bases to trimming and J lost 7 bases, with 5 bases between them. The DNA for the CDR3 is TGCGCCAGCAGCTTGGCTAGGAATTCACCCCTCCACTTT. This sequence encodes CASSLARNSPLHF.

V gene TRBV6-5 combines with J gene TRBJ1-2; D gene ambiguous. This CDR3 spans 13 amino acids. V was clipped by 6 bases and J by 8 bases, with 16 bases between them. Germline V gene lookup returns CDR1 MNHEY and CDR2 SVGAGI. Here the CDR3 DNA reads TGTGCCAGCAGCCAGGACCCTGGAGGGGGCTACACCTTC. It encodes CASSQDPGGGYTF.

In regard to this clone: This same CDR3 is encoded by further DNA sequences in the sample. The CDR3: CASSLGGTDTQYF. The CDR3 DNA sequence: TGTGCCAGCAGCTTAGGCGGCACAGATACGCAGTATTTT. The chain joins TRBV11-2 to TRBJ2-3; D uncertain. The length of the CDR3 is 13 residues. The germline gives CDR1 SGHAT, CDR2 FQNNGV. Trimming pared 1 base from V and 1 base from J, leaving 3 bases between.

The V call is TRBV6-5, the J call TRBJ2-1; D possibly corresponds to TRBD1 (5 bases). This CDR3 has 15 amino acids. Per germline, CDR1 MNHEY and CDR2 SVGAGI. Trimming shortened V by 6 bases and J by 4 bases, and 16 bases separated the two germline ends. For the CDR3, the DNA is TGTGCCAGCAGGTCGACAGAAGTCTCTTACAATGAGCAGTTCTTC. Residues: CASRSTEVSYNEQFF.

This rearrangement joins TRBV7-9 to TRBJ2-4, with D unresolved. From germline, CDR1 is SEHNR and CDR2 FQNEAQ (reference sequence). This CDR3 is 13 amino acids long. Trimming removed 1 base at V and 6 bases at J, with 7 bases between. The CDR3 bases are TGTGCCAGCAGCTTAGACAGTTCAAACATTCAGTACTTC. It encodes CASSLDSSNIQYF.

The chain employs TRBV19 and TRBJ1-2; perhaps TRBD1 as D (6 bases). Per the germline V gene, CDR1 is LNHDA and CDR2 is SQIVND (reference sequence). The CDR3 loop spans 13 amino acids. V was trimmed by 1 base and J by 6 bases, leaving 9 bases between them. The chain's CDR3 is CASSIAGANGYTF. The CDR3 nucleotides are TGTGCCAGTAGTATAGCAGGGGCGAATGGCTACACCTTC. The full variable domain, its missing parts supplied by reference TRBV19 and TRBJ1-2, is DGGITQSPKYLFRKEGQNVTLSCEQNLNHDAMYWYRQDPGQGLRLIYYSQIVNDFQKGDIAEGYSVSREKKESFPLTVTSAQKNPTAFYLCASSIAGANGYTFGSGTRLTVV.

In regard to this clone: The identical CDR3 is also encoded by other nucleotide sequences in the sample. V gene TRBV9 combines with J gene TRBJ2-1; D possibly matches TRBD1 or TRBD2 (5 bases each). This CDR3 region has 15 residues. Per the germline V gene, CDR1 is SGDLS and CDR2 is YYNGEE. With 0 bases removed from V and 1 base from J, the gap between germline ends came to 8 bases. The CDR3 here is CASSVGWGSYNEQFF. In DNA form, the CDR3 reads TGTGCCAGCAGCGTAGGTTGGGGGTCCTACAATGAGCAGTTCTTC.

The chain uses TRBV19 and TRBJ1-5, with TRBD1 matching over 7 bases. V lost 4 bases and J lost 1; bases outside the gene matches: 4. The CDR3 covers 15 residues. The germline V gene has CDR1 LNHDA and CDR2 SQIVND (reference sequence). The CDR3 nucleotides are TGTGCCAGTAGTAGGGGGACAGCAAGCAATCAGCCCCAGCATTTT. Translated: CASSRGTASNQPQHF.

V usage is TRBV27 and J usage is TRBJ1-2; D is uncertain. The CDR3 covers 15 residues. Trimming left V 0 bases short and J 3 bases short, with 11 bases between. The germline CDR1 and CDR2 sequences are MNHEY and SMNVEV (reference sequence). The CDR3 DNA sequence: TGTGCCAGCAGTTTATCCCCGGCAGGCCACTATGGCTACACCTTC. Translated: CASSLSPAGHYGYTF.

The rearrangement joins TRBV12-5 to TRBJ2-5, with 13 nucleotides matching TRBD2. V shed 0 bases and J 4 bases; nucleotides not matched to a gene: 8. Per the germline V gene, CDR1 is LGHNT and CDR2 is FRNRAP. The CDR3 covers 18 residues. CDR3 DNA sequence: TGTGCTAGTGGTTTGGTACGAAGGACTAGCGGGAGAAGAGAGACCCAGTACTTC. As protein: CASGLVRRTSGRRETQYF.

V is TRBV28 and J is TRBJ1-1; no firm D call. The CDR3 runs 11 residues. Germline lookup yields CDR1 MDHEN and CDR2 SYDVKM. V was clipped by 2 bases and J by 4 bases, with 2 bases between them. The CDR3 protein is CASSLATEAFF. CDR3 sequence (DNA): TGTGCCAGCAGTTTAGCCACTGAAGCTTTCTTT.

The chain recombines TRBV7-9 with TRBJ1-6; D may be TRBD1 (5 bases). V lost 8 bases, J lost 0 bases, and 5 bases lay in between. Germline loops: CDR1 SEHNR, CDR2 FQNEAQ (reference sequence). This CDR3 has 13 residues. In DNA form, the CDR3 reads TGTGCCAGCGACAGCTCCTATAATTCACCCCTCCACTTT. It translates to CASDSSYNSPLHF.

A remark on this clone: This CDR3 is also generated by other DNA sequences in the sample. The chain recombines TRBV9 with TRBJ1-1, with D unresolved. The CDR3 consists of 14 residues. V gave up 2 bases and J gave up 0 bases, with 8 bases separating them. In germline, CDR1 is SGDLS, CDR2 YYNGEE. CDR3 protein: CASSVGNMNTEAFF. The CDR3 DNA reads TGTGCCAGCAGCGTCGGAAACATGAACACTGAAGCTTTCTTT.

The chain uses TRBV9 and TRBJ1-3, with a possible D match to TRBD1 (5 bases). This CDR3 is 15 amino acids long. Germline V CDR1 and CDR2: SGDLS, YYNGEE. V was shortened by 4 bases and J by 9 bases, with 20 bases between the two germline ends. Here the CDR3 reads CASSPTGGQGTTIYF. CDR3 DNA sequence: TGTGCCAGCAGCCCCACAGGCGGGCAGGGTACCACCATATATTTT.

This clone came up once. The rearrangement uses TRBV9 and TRBJ1-6; possible D gene TRBD1, 6 bases. The CDR3 runs 15 residues. V lost 4 bases and J 6 bases, leaving 14 bases between the germline ends. Germline assignment: CDR1 SGDLS and CDR2 YYNGEE. The CDR3 DNA follows: TGTGCCAGCAGCATATCCGGGACAAGTAATTCACCCCTCCACTTT. Translation gives CASSISGTSNSPLHF.

This clone came up once. The V gene is TRBV12-3 or TRBV12-4, the J gene TRBJ2-1; D gene ambiguous. V lost 2 bases and J 6 bases, leaving 8 bases between the germline ends. The length of the CDR3 is 13 residues. CDR3 region: CASSLFEVNEQFF. CDR3 nucleotides: TGTGCCAGCAGTTTATTCGAAGTCAATGAGCAGTTCTTC.

This chain uses TRBV5-8 with TRBJ2-1; 7 bases are shared with TRBD1. The germline CDR1 and CDR2 sequences are SGHTS and YDEGEE. This CDR3 has 12 residues. V trimming: 4 bases; J trimming: 16 bases; junction bases outside the gene matches: 11. DNA of the CDR3: TGTGCCAGCAGCCCCCGACGGGACAGTCTATTCTTC. It codes for CASSPRRDSLFF.

The gene calls are TRBV12-3 or TRBV12-4 and TRBJ1-1, with D hard to call. The V and J ends lost 4 bases and 0 bases respectively, with 6 bases between them. This CDR3 has 13 residues. Here the CDR3 reads CASSWSVNTEAFF. In nucleotides, the CDR3 is TGTGCCAGCAGTTGGTCTGTGAACACTGAAGCTTTCTTT.

This rearrangement joins TRBV6-6 to TRBJ2-5; D is perhaps TRBD2 (5 bases). The V end was cut by 10 bases, the J end by 1 base, with 10 bases between. CDR1 MNHNY and CDR2 SVGAGI come from the germline V gene (reference sequence). CDR3 size: 12 residues. The CDR3 loop reads CATRGPQETQYF. The CDR3 DNA reads TGTGCCACCCGGGGTCCCCAAGAGACCCAGTACTTC.

The rearrangement uses TRBV12-5 and TRBJ2-5; D gene uncertain. CDR1 is LGHNT and CDR2 is FRNRAP in the germline V gene. This CDR3 has 12 residues. Trimming pared 5 bases from V and 7 bases from J, leaving 11 bases between. For the CDR3, the DNA is TGTGCTAGTGGTGTGGCCCTCGGGACCCAGTACTTC. Its protein product is CASGVALGTQYF.

The chain recombines TRBV29-1 with TRBJ2-3, with D unresolved. Between the trimmed V and J ends, which lost 2 bases and 2 bases, there was a span of 8 bases. Germline V gene data show CDR1 as SQVTM and CDR2 as ANQGSEA. The CDR3 runs 13 residues. DNA for the CDR3: TGCAGCGTTGAACGAGGAATCACAGATACGCAGTATTTT. It encodes CSVERGITDTQYF.

As concerns this clone: The junction and the germline gene differ at one end; a read error may be behind it. The rearrangement uses TRBV7-7 and TRBJ2-3, with 7 bases matching TRBD1. Looked up from germline, CDR1 is SSHAT and CDR2 is FNYEAQ (reference sequence). This CDR3 contains 15 residues. CDR3 in DNA: TGTGCTAGCAGCCGTAACAGGGGTAGCACAGATACGCAGTATTTT. It encodes CASSRNRGSTDTQYF.

This chain uses TRBV6-5 with TRBJ1-5; 7 nucleotides line up with TRBD1. Unmatched junction bases numbered 12, after V lost 7 bases and J lost 6 bases. This CDR3 is 15 amino acids long. CDR1 is MNHEY and CDR2 is SVGAGI in the germline V gene. The CDR3 nucleotides read TGTGCCAGCACACTAAGACAGGGTGGGCCTCAGCCCCAGCATTTT. Translating gives CASTLRQGGPQPQHF.

The genes are TRBV3-1 (or the pseudogene TRBV3-2) and TRBJ1-4; no reliable D call. In germline, CDR1 is LGHDT, CDR2 YNNKEL (reference sequence). V dropped 5 bases and J dropped 12 bases, with 13 bases sitting between them. The CDR3 is made up of 12 amino acids. The CDR3 nucleotides read TGTGCCAGCAGCGGCGACGGATGGGAACTGTTTTTT. Amino acid sequence: CASSGDGWELFF.

The chain has TRBV14 and TRBJ1-4; D unclear. This CDR3 is built from 15 residues. Per germline, CDR1 SGHDN and CDR2 FVKESK. V was clipped by 1 base and J by 0 bases, with 6 bases between them. CDR3 protein: CASSQAVATNEKLFF. The DNA for the CDR3 is TGTGCCAGCAGCCAAGCAGTTGCAACTAATGAAAAACTGTTTTTT.

The chain couples TRBV7-9 to TRBJ1-6; tentatively, D is TRBD1 (6 bases). Per the germline V gene, CDR1 is SEHNR and CDR2 is FQNEAQ (reference sequence). This CDR3 spans 16 amino acids. With 6 bases removed from V and 0 bases from J, the gap between germline ends came to 12 bases. The CDR3 is CASSRQGSSYNSPLHF. The DNA for the CDR3 is TGTGCCAGCAGTCGTCAGGGGAGCTCCTATAATTCACCCCTCCACTTT.

This chain uses TRBV9 with TRBJ2-7, with a possible D match to TRBD2 (6 bases). Trimming cost V 0 bases and J 4 bases, with 11 bases left between them. CDR3 length equals 14 residues. The germline V gene has CDR1 SGDLS and CDR2 YYNGEE. CDR3 nucleotide sequence: TGTGCCAGCAGCGTAGGGAGGGACTCGTACGAGCAGTACTTC. It is translated as CASSVGRDSYEQYF.

This chain uses TRBV6-6 with TRBJ2-6, with no clear D. CDR1 is MNHNY, CDR2 SVGAGI, per germline (reference sequence). This CDR3 spans 13 amino acids. The V end lost 6 bases, the J end lost 2 bases, and 5 bases lay between the germline ends. The CDR3 bases are TGTGCCAGCAGCCGGGCTGGGGCCAACGTCCTGACTTTC. Protein sequence: CASSRAGANVLTF.